What follows are 27 T cell receptor beta chains derived from one specimen sequenced in a study of regulatory T cells in long-lasting Graves disease. Arm-PCR of CDR3 regions with iRepertoire HTBI primers generated TCR beta libraries. TCRdb re-analysed the multiplex PCR reads in MiXCR, keeping a single row per CDR3 protein. The sample lists about 540,000 distinct CDR3 sequences, about 13% seen once, with over 7.5% in the top ten. Time point in this sample: newly diagnosed GD, antithyroid drugs for less than 3 months. PBMC RNA served as the TCR library source. The same sample was also used in a study of T cells in Graves' hyperthyroidism and ophthalmopathy.

This material consisted of peripheral blood mononuclear cells (PBMCs), taken at new diagnosis, from a patient treated with antithyroid drugs. The receptors were gathered from a man aged 25-45 years with Graves disease.

The table lists this clonotype with many counts. The V gene is TRBV28, the J gene TRBJ1-2; no reliable D call. The CDR3 runs to 13 residues. Trimming shortened V by 8 bases and J by 8 bases, and 18 bases separated the two germline ends. The germline gives CDR1 MDHEN, CDR2 SYDVKM. CDR3 protein: CASQVQLREGYTF. CDR3 sequence (DNA): TGTGCCAGCCAAGTACAACTTCGGGAAGGCTACACCTTC.

This clonotype occurred many times. This sequence joins TRBV20-1 and TRBJ2-7; D is possibly TRBD1 (5 bases). This CDR3 has 12 amino acids. Trimming took off 1 base at V and 3 bases at J, with 7 bases between the two ends. Germline assignment: CDR1 DFQATT and CDR2 SNEGSKA (reference sequence). The CDR3 region is CSARGQIYEQYF. CDR3 coding DNA: TGCAGTGCTAGAGGACAGATCTACGAGCAGTACTTC.

The chain is built from TRBV20-1 and TRBJ2-7; 9 bases match TRBD1. The junction had 6 bases not matched to a gene; V was cut back by 0 bases and J by 3 bases. Germline V gene data show CDR1 as DFQATT and CDR2 as SNEGSKA (reference sequence). The CDR3 length is 15 residues. CDR3 loop: CSARDFGTGFYEQYF. For the CDR3, the DNA is TGCAGTGCTAGAGACTTCGGGACAGGGTTCTACGAGCAGTACTTC.

This clonotype showed up many times. The V call is TRBV30, the J call TRBJ2-1; D uncertain. Germline CDR1 is GTSNPN and CDR2 is SVGIG (reference sequence). This CDR3 has 14 residues. V dropped 0 bases and J dropped 3 bases, with 9 bases sitting between them. The CDR3 nucleotides are TGTGCCTGGAGTGTACTGCAGGACTACAATGAGCAGTTCTTC. Translating gives CAWSVLQDYNEQFF.

Notes on this clonotype: The junction and the germline gene differ at one end; a read error may be behind it. The gene calls are TRBV5-1 and TRBJ2-1; 12 bases fit TRBD2. CDR3 length: 16 amino acids. Germline V gene sequence: CDR1 SGHRS, CDR2 YFSETQ. CDR3 in amino acids: CASSPFPASGRAEEFF. The CDR3 DNA sequence: TGTGCCAGCAGCCCCTTCCCAGCTAGCGGGAGGGCCGAAGAGTTCTTC.

The chain uses TRBV5-4 and TRBJ1-2, with 9 bases identical to TRBD1. CDR1 is SGHNT, CDR2 YYREEE, per germline (reference sequence). V was clipped by 0 bases and J by 4 bases; unmatched bases: 4. This CDR3 is built from 15 residues. The CDR3 sequence: CASSLGTGAAYGYTF. The CDR3 coding sequence is TGTGCCAGCAGCTTGGGGACAGGGGCGGCCTATGGCTACACCTTC.

This clonotype has ten or more counts. The V and J genes are TRBV12-3 or TRBV12-4 and TRBJ2-3, with 11 bases aligning to TRBD1. Matching the DNA end better, TRBJ2-1 makes the J call doubtful. The CDR3 length is 14 residues. This CDR3 reads CASSRTGGAGEQFF. For the CDR3, the DNA is TGTGCCAGCAGTAGGACAGGGGGCGCGGGTGAGCAGTTCTTC.

This clonotype was seen only a few times. The gene calls are TRBV5-1 and TRBJ1-5, with a possible D match to TRBD1 (6 bases). V was shortened by 3 bases and J by 7 bases, with 14 bases between the two germline ends. CDR3 size: 14 residues. The V gene's germline CDR1 is SGHRS and CDR2 YFSETQ. The CDR3 loop is CASSWGPQGQPQHF. Here the CDR3 DNA reads TGCGCCAGCAGCTGGGGGCCCCAGGGGCAGCCCCAGCATTTT.

This clonotype was counted only a few times. Germline and junction disagree at one end, which may indicate a read error. The rearrangement uses TRBV28 and TRBJ1-6, with TRBD1 as a possible D gene (5 bases). The CDR3 loop spans 16 amino acids. The germline V gene has CDR1 MDHEN and CDR2 SYDVKM. As DNA, the CDR3 is TGTGCCGGCAGCCCCCGGGACCTGGCCTATAATTCACCCCTCCACTTT. Translating gives CAGSPRDLAYNSPLHF.

This clonotype showed up just a few times. The chain uses TRBV29-1 and TRBJ2-7; no definite D call. The V and J ends lost 7 bases and 3 bases respectively, with 19 bases between them. CDR1 and CDR2 (germline): SQVTM, ANQGSEA. The CDR3 length is 14 residues. The DNA for the CDR3 is TGCAGCGCTTCTCGGACCACATCGGACTACGAGCAGTACTTC. It yields the protein CSASRTTSDYEQYF.

This clonotype has a count of ten or more. This sequence joins TRBV12-3 or TRBV12-4 and TRBJ2-7; tentatively, D is TRBD2 (5 bases). The V and J ends lost 1 base and 6 bases respectively, with 16 bases between them. This CDR3 contains 15 residues. The CDR3 DNA reads as TGTGCCAGCAGTTTAGGACTATCCCTATTCTCCGAGCAGTACTTC. Translating gives CASSLGLSLFSEQYF.

This chain joins TRBV25-1 and TRBJ2-2; 12 bases agree with TRBD2. Germline-derived CDR1 and CDR2 are MGHDK and SYGVNS. CDR3 length equals 16 residues. V was clipped by 3 bases and J by 6 bases; unmatched bases: 5. Here the CDR3 DNA reads TGTGCCAGCAGTGAGGGGCTAGCGGGAGGGCCCGGGGAGCTGTTTTTT. Translating it yields CASSEGLAGGPGELFF.

The CDR3 here is CASSPLTSGSGLVGTGELFF. The CDR3 coding sequence is TGTGCCAGCAGCCCCCTGACTAGCGGGAGCGGTTTAGTAGGAACCGGGGAGCTGTTTTTT. J is TRBJ2-2 and V is TRBV9; 12 positions agree with TRBD2. The length of the CDR3 is 20 residues. Germline V gene lookup returns CDR1 SGDLS and CDR2 YYNGEE. The junction had 18 bases not matched to a gene; V was cut back by 4 bases and J by 5 bases.

In its sample, this clonotype was seen many times. The chain joins TRBV29-1 to TRBJ2-1, with 12 bases identical to TRBD2. Unmatched junction bases numbered 15, after V lost 8 bases and J lost 7 bases. The CDR3 is 16 amino acids. Per germline, CDR1 SQVTM and CDR2 ANQGSEA. The DNA for the CDR3 is TGCAGCCTCTCGAAGGGGGCTCTAGCGGGAGGGAATGAGCAGTTCTTC. This translates into CSLSKGALAGGNEQFF.

The V and J genes are TRBV5-6 and TRBJ1-5; D remains unclear. The CDR3 loop spans 14 amino acids. V was trimmed by 0 bases and J by 7 bases, leaving 11 bases between them. The germline V gene has CDR1 SGHDT and CDR2 YYEEEE. In DNA, the CDR3 is TGTGCCAGCAGCTTGGCCCGCGGGATCCAGCCCCAGCATTTT. Translated, it gives CASSLARGIQPQHF.

This rearrangement joins TRBV11-2 to TRBJ2-7; TRBD1 is a possible D gene (6 bases). Germline values: CDR1 SGHAT, CDR2 FQNNGV. With 6 bases removed from V and 5 bases from J, the gap between germline ends came to 11 bases. The CDR3 has 12 residues. The CDR3: CASSSWTDEQYF. DNA of the CDR3: TGTGCCAGCAGTTCGTGGACAGACGAGCAGTACTTC.

This clonotype was seen at least ten times. This chain links TRBV11-2 with TRBJ2-1; 8 bases match TRBD2. The CDR3 length is 15 residues. The germline gives CDR1 SGHAT, CDR2 FQNNGV. Trimming removed 3 bases from V and 4 bases from J; junction bases left unmatched: 5. CDR3 sequence: CASSFPGLVYNEQFF. The CDR3 DNA sequence: TGTGCCAGCAGCTTCCCGGGACTAGTGTACAATGAGCAGTTCTTC.

This clonotype was seen at least ten times. The chain couples TRBV12-3 or TRBV12-4 to TRBJ1-4; TRBD1 aligns across 8 bases. V trimming: 4 bases; J trimming: 4 bases; junction bases outside the gene matches: 5. The CDR3 has 15 amino acids. The CDR3 sequence is CASSYGTGFNEKLFF. CDR3 DNA: TGTGCCAGCAGTTACGGGACAGGTTTTAATGAAAAACTGTTTTTT.

This clonotype came up many times. V is TRBV19 and J is TRBJ1-1, with D possibly being TRBD1 (6 bases). The germline V gene encodes CDR1 LNHDA and CDR2 SQIVND (reference sequence). Trimming removed 7 bases from V and 0 bases from J, with 18 bases in between. The CDR3 consists of 16 residues. CDR3 amino acids: CASIRMRGAMNTEAFF. The DNA for the CDR3 is TGTGCCAGTATCCGGATGAGGGGGGCGATGAACACTGAAGCTTTCTTT.

In this sample, this clonotype turned up many times. This rearrangement joins TRBV2 to TRBJ2-7; TRBD1 or TRBD2 may be the D gene (5 bases each). This CDR3 region has 13 residues. Germline CDR1 reads SNHLY; CDR2 reads FYNNEI. Trimming took 3 bases from V and 0 from J, leaving 6 bases between them. Here the CDR3 reads CASSDGASYEQYF. The CDR3, as DNA: TGTGCCAGCAGTGACGGGGCCTCCTACGAGCAGTACTTC.

Turning to this clonotype: A much larger clone is a single base away; this may be a read error. Because it lacks the conserved phenylalanine or tryptophan at the end, this CDR3 is likely a read error. The chain recombines TRBV2 with TRBJ2-5; a weak D match, TRBD2 (5 bases). The CDR3 runs to 13 residues. Germline values: CDR1 SNHLY, CDR2 FYNNEI. V was pared by 6 bases and J by 2 bases, with 10 bases between. For the CDR3, the DNA is TGTGCCAGCAGGAGGGCGGCACAAGAGACCCAGTACCTC. Residues: CASRRAAQETQYL.

This clonotype was recorded a few times. The V gene is TRBV6-5, the J gene TRBJ2-3; 12 positions match TRBD2. This CDR3 has 19 residues. V lost 2 bases and J lost 1; bases outside the gene matches: 10. The V gene's germline CDR1 is MNHEY and CDR2 SVGAGI. DNA for the CDR3: TGTGCCAGCAGTTACCTACTAGCGGGAGGAGGAAGGCGCACAGATACGCAGTATTTT. Its translation is CASSYLLAGGGRRTDTQYF.

In this sample, this clonotype turned up once. The chain carries TRBV4-2 and TRBJ2-1; D is unclear. Germline assignment: CDR1 LGHNA and CDR2 YNFKEQ. The CDR3 is made up of 15 amino acids. V was trimmed by 0 bases and J by 3 bases, leaving 9 bases between them. The CDR3 here is CASSQDRAVYNEQFF. Here the CDR3 DNA reads TGTGCCAGCAGCCAAGATAGGGCGGTCTACAATGAGCAGTTCTTC.

This clonotype was observed at least ten times. The genes are TRBV18 and TRBJ2-7, with a possible D match to TRBD1 (6 bases). Trimming left V 5 bases short and J 2 bases short, with 10 bases between. The germline CDR1 and CDR2 sequences are KGHSH and LQKENI. The CDR3 consists of 13 residues. CDR3 in DNA: TGTGCCAGCTCAGAGGGACATCCCTACGAGCAGTACTTC. Translated: CASSEGHPYEQYF.

At least ten counts were recorded for this clonotype. The rearrangement joins TRBV28 to TRBJ2-3; D remains unclear. The CDR3 sequence is 17 residues long. The germline CDR1 and CDR2 sequences are MDHEN and SYDVKM. Trimming shortened V by 1 base and J by 1 base, and 15 bases separated the two germline ends. CDR3 amino acids: CASSLSPRSRGTDTQYF. DNA of the CDR3: TGTGCCAGCAGTTTATCGCCGCGGAGCCGGGGCACAGATACGCAGTATTTT.

This clonotype was counted at least ten times. The chain is built from TRBV11-3 and TRBJ2-1; TRBD2 might be the D (6 bases). The germline V gene encodes CDR1 SGHNT and CDR2 YENEEA. V lost 5 bases, J lost 4 bases, and 18 bases lay in between. This CDR3 has 16 amino acids. For the CDR3, the DNA is TGTGCCAGCAGCCGATATGCTAGCGCTCTATACAATGAGCAGTTCTTC. Translated: CASSRYASALYNEQFF.

This clonotype was seen only a few times. The chain has TRBV18 and TRBJ1-1; D remains unclear. CDR3 size: 14 residues. Trimming removed 0 bases at V and 6 bases at J, with 11 bases between. Looked up from germline, CDR1 is KGHSH and CDR2 is LQKENI. CDR3 nucleotide sequence: TGTGCCAGCTCACCACCGGAAGGAGTCGCTGAAGCTTTCTTT. Encoded protein: CASSPPEGVAEAFF.